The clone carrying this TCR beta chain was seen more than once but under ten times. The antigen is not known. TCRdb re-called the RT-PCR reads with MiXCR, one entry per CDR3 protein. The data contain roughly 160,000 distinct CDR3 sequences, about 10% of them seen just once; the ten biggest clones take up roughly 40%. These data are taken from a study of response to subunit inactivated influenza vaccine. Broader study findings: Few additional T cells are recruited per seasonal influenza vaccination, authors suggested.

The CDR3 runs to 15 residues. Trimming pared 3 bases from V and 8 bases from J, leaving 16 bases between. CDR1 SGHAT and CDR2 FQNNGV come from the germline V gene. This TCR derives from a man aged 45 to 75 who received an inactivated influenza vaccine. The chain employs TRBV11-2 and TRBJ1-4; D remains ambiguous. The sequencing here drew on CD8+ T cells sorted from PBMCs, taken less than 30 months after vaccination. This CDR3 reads CASSFVWGEGEKLFF. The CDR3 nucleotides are TGTGCCAGCAGCTTCGTCTGGGGAGAGGGCGAAAAACTGTTTTTT.